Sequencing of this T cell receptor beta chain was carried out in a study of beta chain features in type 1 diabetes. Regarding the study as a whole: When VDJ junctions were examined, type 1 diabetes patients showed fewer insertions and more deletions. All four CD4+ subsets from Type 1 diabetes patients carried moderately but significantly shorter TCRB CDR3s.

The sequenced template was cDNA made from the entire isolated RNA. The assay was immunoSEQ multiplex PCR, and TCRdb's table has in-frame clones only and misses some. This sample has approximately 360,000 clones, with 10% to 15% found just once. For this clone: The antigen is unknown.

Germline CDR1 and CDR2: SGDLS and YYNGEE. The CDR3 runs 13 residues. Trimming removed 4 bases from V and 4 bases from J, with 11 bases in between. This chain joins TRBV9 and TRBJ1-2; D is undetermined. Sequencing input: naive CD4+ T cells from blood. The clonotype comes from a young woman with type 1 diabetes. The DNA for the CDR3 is TGTGCCAGCAGCCCGAGCGTCTCCTATGGCTACACCTTC. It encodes CASSPSVSYGYTF.